Listed below are T cell receptor beta chains from one sample, sequenced in a study of T-cell memory formation after mild COVID-19. TCRdb used MiXCR to reprocess the 5' RACE reads, holding one entry per CDR3 protein. The sample lists around 250,000 distinct CDR3 sequences, over 15% occurring once. The sequenced sample consisted of PBMCs or a T cell subset sorted from them (not recorded which). The receptor source for this set is a man aged 18 to 29 who had mild COVID-19 (a few samples of this study predate the infection). Cell type and time point are not known. CDR3s include the opening cysteine and the closing phenylalanine or tryptophan. D genes are given only for firm matches. The size entry is marked missing in some rows and otherwise reads once, few, many or a size class.

CDR3aa	CDR3nt	d_gene	v_gene	j_gene	abundance
CASHAPRRKQETQYF	TGTGCCAGCCACGCGCCTCGGAGAAAACAAGAGACCCAGTACTTC	-	TRBV6-5	TRBJ2-5	once
CASRGLASPGELFF	TGTGCCAGCAGGGGACTAGCGAGCCCCGGGGAGCTGTTTTTT	TRBD2	TRBV6-2/TRBV6-3	TRBJ2-2	-
CASSLAGKGDTEAFF	TGCGCCAGCAGCTTGGCGGGGAAAGGTGACACTGAAGCTTTCTTT	-	TRBV5-1	TRBJ1-1	-
CSALLGGNTGELFF	TGCAGTGCTCTTCTAGGGGGGAACACCGGGGAGCTGTTTTTT	-	TRBV20-1	TRBJ2-2	few
CASSFNVQGTGELFF	TGTGCCAGCAGCTTTAACGTCCAGGGCACCGGGGAGCTGTTTTTT	-	TRBV7-8	TRBJ2-2	many
CASSYGRDSPLHF	TGTGCCAGCAGTTACGGCCGAGATTCACCCCTCCACTTT	-	TRBV6-2/TRBV6-3	TRBJ1-6	-
CASSFGRVSGEQFF	TGTGCCAGCAGCTTCGGCAGGGTGAGTGGGGAGCAGTTCTTC	-	TRBV5-6	TRBJ2-1	-
CASSPNGGPYEQYF	TGTGCCAGCAGCCCCAACGGGGGTCCCTACGAGCAGTACTTC	-	TRBV7-2	TRBJ2-7	-
CATSRLGQGNGYYEQYF	TGTGCCACCAGCAGATTGGGACAGGGGAACGGTTACTACGAGCAGTACTTC	TRBD1	TRBV15	TRBJ2-7	few
CASSAPGTSETQYF	TGTGCCAGCAGCGCCCCCGGGACCTCGGAGACCCAGTACTTC	-	TRBV9	TRBJ2-5	-
CSASLGAAQETQYF	TGCAGTGCTAGTCTAGGCGCAGCACAAGAGACCCAGTACTTC	-	TRBV20-1	TRBJ2-5	few
CASSQDRDTQYF	TGTGCCAGCAGCCAAGATCGGGATACGCAGTATTTT	-	TRBV4-2	TRBJ2-3	-
CASSLSQSSGNTIYF	TGTGCCAGCAGCTTATCTCAGAGCTCTGGAAACACCATATATTTT	-	TRBV7-9	TRBJ1-3	-
CASSLMGNQPQHF	TGTGCCAGCAGTTTGATGGGGAATCAGCCCCAGCATTTT	-	TRBV12-3/TRBV12-4	TRBJ1-5	many
CACGLADETQYF	TGTGCCTGCGGACTAGCCGATGAGACCCAGTACTTC	TRBD2	TRBV10-3	TRBJ2-5	-
CASSLPPGQGTHEQYF	TGTGCCAGCAGCTTACCTCCGGGACAGGGCACCCACGAGCAGTACTTC	TRBD1	TRBV11-2	TRBJ2-7	-
CSARDSRGTGELFF	TGCAGTGCTAGAGATTCCCGGGGAACCGGGGAGCTGTTTTTT	-	TRBV20-1	TRBJ2-2	many
CASSPVGRGRTDTQYF	TGTGCCAGCAGCCCCGTCGGGCGGGGTCGCACAGATACGCAGTATTTT	-	TRBV7-3	TRBJ2-3	few
CASSLGTVGGNQPQHF	TGTGCCAGCAGCTTGGGCACCGTAGGAGGCAATCAGCCCCAGCATTTT	-	TRBV5-6	TRBJ1-5	-
CASSRLVRETQYF	TGTGCCAGCAGCAGGCTAGTTAGAGAGACCCAGTACTTC	-	TRBV5-5	TRBJ2-5	few
CAISVTSGGPAGELFF	TGTGCCATCAGTGTAACTAGCGGGGGCCCCGCGGGGGAGCTGTTTTTT	TRBD2	TRBV10-3	TRBJ2-2	few
CASGPGTWDNEQFF	TGTGCTAGTGGACCCGGGACTTGGGACAATGAGCAGTTCTTC	-	TRBV12-5	TRBJ2-1	-
CASSSHDHEQYF	TGTGCCAGCAGCTCCCATGACCACGAGCAGTACTTC	-	TRBV25-1	TRBJ2-7	-
CASSTRQGQETQYF	TGTGCCAGCAGTACCCGACAGGGCCAAGAGACCCAGTACTTC	TRBD1	TRBV12-3/TRBV12-4	TRBJ2-5	-
CASSDIAYEQYF	TGTGCCAGCTCAGACATAGCCTACGAGCAGTACTTC	-	TRBV2	TRBJ2-7	-
CSASGVYEQYF	TGCAGTGCGTCCGGGGTCTACGAGCAGTACTTC	-	TRBV20-1	TRBJ2-7	few
CASRLGQGNVLTF	TGTGCCAGCAGATTAGGACAGGGCAACGTCCTGACTTTC	TRBD1	TRBV7-2	TRBJ2-6	few
CASSLSTGRDQPQHF	TGTGCCAGCTCACTCTCGACAGGGCGTGATCAGCCCCAGCATTTT	TRBD1	TRBV18	TRBJ1-5	-
CASSLTGMAFF	TGTGCCAGCAGTTTAACGGGAATGGCTTTCTTT	-	TRBV12-3/TRBV12-4	TRBJ1-1	-
CASLDKETSYGYTF	TGTGCCAGTTTGGACAAGGAGACCTCCTATGGCTACACCTTC	-	TRBV19	TRBJ1-2	few
CASSPIGGAYNEQFF	TGTGCCAGCAGCCCGATTGGGGGGGCCTACAATGAGCAGTTCTTC	TRBD2	TRBV12-3/TRBV12-4	TRBJ2-1	few
CASRGQGVNYGYTF	TGTGCCAGCAGGGGACAGGGAGTAAACTATGGCTACACCTTC	TRBD1	TRBV12-3/TRBV12-4	TRBJ1-2	-
CASSETGGTDTQYF	TGTGCCAGCAGCGAGACCGGGGGCACAGATACGCAGTATTTT	-	TRBV9	TRBJ2-3	many
CASRTDTPNTEAFF	TGCGCCAGCAGGACGGACACCCCGAACACTGAAGCTTTCTTT	-	TRBV5-1	TRBJ1-1	few
CASRFRGGHLSNQPQHF	TGCGCCAGCAGATTCCGGGGAGGGCACCTTAGCAATCAGCCCCAGCATTTT	-	TRBV5-1	TRBJ1-5	-
CATSESTGPGANVLTF	TGTGCCACCAGTGAGTCGACAGGGCCCGGGGCCAACGTCCTGACTTTC	TRBD1	TRBV24-1	TRBJ2-6	few
CASSEPRGSGPFGKLFF	TGTGCCAGCAGCGAACCCAGGGGTTCGGGGCCCTTTGGAAAACTGTTTTTT	-	TRBV28	TRBJ1-4	-
CASSQDPGDQPQHF	TGCGCCAGCAGCCAAGATCCAGGGGATCAGCCCCAGCATTTT	-	TRBV4-3	TRBJ1-5	few
CASSDQGARVYNEQFF	TGTGCCAGCAGTGATCAGGGGGCCAGGGTGTACAATGAGCAGTTCTTC	TRBD1	TRBV6-6	TRBJ2-1	-
CSVPHSSGAADTQYF	TGCAGCGTCCCTCACTCGTCTGGAGCGGCAGATACGCAGTATTTT	-	TRBV29-1	TRBJ2-3	few
CASSLGGGGPEETQYF	TGTGCCAGCAGCCTAGGCGGGGGGGGCCCAGAGGAGACCCAGTACTTC	TRBD2	TRBV12-3/TRBV12-4	TRBJ2-5	few
CASSHTGQIYNEQFF	TGTGCCAGCAGCCACACCGGACAGATATACAATGAGCAGTTCTTC	-	TRBV3-1	TRBJ2-1	few
CASSLFVGETQYF	TGTGCCAGCAGCCTCTTTGTAGGGGAGACCCAGTACTTC	-	TRBV4-2	TRBJ2-5	-
CASSLRTGNQPQHF	TGCGCCAGCAGCCTCAGGACAGGTAATCAGCCCCAGCATTTT	TRBD1	TRBV4-3	TRBJ1-5	few
CATSGPGLAGGRQFF	TGTGCCACCAGTGGGCCGGGACTAGCGGGGGGGAGGCAGTTCTTC	TRBD2	TRBV24-1	TRBJ2-1	few
CASSYSTEQFF	TGTGCCAGCAGTTACTCCACTGAGCAGTTCTTC	-	TRBV6-2/TRBV6-3	TRBJ2-1	many
CASSTQTHFSGANVLTF	TGTGCCAGCAGTACCCAGACACATTTCTCTGGGGCCAACGTCCTGACTTTC	-	TRBV27	TRBJ2-6	few
CASSSGPSGHMGADTQYF	TGTGCCAGCAGCTCGGGTCCCTCGGGACATATGGGAGCAGATACGCAGTATTTT	-	TRBV7-3	TRBJ2-3	few
CASSADGAFYEQYF	TGTGCCAGTAGTGCCGACGGGGCATTCTACGAGCAGTACTTC	-	TRBV19	TRBJ2-7	-